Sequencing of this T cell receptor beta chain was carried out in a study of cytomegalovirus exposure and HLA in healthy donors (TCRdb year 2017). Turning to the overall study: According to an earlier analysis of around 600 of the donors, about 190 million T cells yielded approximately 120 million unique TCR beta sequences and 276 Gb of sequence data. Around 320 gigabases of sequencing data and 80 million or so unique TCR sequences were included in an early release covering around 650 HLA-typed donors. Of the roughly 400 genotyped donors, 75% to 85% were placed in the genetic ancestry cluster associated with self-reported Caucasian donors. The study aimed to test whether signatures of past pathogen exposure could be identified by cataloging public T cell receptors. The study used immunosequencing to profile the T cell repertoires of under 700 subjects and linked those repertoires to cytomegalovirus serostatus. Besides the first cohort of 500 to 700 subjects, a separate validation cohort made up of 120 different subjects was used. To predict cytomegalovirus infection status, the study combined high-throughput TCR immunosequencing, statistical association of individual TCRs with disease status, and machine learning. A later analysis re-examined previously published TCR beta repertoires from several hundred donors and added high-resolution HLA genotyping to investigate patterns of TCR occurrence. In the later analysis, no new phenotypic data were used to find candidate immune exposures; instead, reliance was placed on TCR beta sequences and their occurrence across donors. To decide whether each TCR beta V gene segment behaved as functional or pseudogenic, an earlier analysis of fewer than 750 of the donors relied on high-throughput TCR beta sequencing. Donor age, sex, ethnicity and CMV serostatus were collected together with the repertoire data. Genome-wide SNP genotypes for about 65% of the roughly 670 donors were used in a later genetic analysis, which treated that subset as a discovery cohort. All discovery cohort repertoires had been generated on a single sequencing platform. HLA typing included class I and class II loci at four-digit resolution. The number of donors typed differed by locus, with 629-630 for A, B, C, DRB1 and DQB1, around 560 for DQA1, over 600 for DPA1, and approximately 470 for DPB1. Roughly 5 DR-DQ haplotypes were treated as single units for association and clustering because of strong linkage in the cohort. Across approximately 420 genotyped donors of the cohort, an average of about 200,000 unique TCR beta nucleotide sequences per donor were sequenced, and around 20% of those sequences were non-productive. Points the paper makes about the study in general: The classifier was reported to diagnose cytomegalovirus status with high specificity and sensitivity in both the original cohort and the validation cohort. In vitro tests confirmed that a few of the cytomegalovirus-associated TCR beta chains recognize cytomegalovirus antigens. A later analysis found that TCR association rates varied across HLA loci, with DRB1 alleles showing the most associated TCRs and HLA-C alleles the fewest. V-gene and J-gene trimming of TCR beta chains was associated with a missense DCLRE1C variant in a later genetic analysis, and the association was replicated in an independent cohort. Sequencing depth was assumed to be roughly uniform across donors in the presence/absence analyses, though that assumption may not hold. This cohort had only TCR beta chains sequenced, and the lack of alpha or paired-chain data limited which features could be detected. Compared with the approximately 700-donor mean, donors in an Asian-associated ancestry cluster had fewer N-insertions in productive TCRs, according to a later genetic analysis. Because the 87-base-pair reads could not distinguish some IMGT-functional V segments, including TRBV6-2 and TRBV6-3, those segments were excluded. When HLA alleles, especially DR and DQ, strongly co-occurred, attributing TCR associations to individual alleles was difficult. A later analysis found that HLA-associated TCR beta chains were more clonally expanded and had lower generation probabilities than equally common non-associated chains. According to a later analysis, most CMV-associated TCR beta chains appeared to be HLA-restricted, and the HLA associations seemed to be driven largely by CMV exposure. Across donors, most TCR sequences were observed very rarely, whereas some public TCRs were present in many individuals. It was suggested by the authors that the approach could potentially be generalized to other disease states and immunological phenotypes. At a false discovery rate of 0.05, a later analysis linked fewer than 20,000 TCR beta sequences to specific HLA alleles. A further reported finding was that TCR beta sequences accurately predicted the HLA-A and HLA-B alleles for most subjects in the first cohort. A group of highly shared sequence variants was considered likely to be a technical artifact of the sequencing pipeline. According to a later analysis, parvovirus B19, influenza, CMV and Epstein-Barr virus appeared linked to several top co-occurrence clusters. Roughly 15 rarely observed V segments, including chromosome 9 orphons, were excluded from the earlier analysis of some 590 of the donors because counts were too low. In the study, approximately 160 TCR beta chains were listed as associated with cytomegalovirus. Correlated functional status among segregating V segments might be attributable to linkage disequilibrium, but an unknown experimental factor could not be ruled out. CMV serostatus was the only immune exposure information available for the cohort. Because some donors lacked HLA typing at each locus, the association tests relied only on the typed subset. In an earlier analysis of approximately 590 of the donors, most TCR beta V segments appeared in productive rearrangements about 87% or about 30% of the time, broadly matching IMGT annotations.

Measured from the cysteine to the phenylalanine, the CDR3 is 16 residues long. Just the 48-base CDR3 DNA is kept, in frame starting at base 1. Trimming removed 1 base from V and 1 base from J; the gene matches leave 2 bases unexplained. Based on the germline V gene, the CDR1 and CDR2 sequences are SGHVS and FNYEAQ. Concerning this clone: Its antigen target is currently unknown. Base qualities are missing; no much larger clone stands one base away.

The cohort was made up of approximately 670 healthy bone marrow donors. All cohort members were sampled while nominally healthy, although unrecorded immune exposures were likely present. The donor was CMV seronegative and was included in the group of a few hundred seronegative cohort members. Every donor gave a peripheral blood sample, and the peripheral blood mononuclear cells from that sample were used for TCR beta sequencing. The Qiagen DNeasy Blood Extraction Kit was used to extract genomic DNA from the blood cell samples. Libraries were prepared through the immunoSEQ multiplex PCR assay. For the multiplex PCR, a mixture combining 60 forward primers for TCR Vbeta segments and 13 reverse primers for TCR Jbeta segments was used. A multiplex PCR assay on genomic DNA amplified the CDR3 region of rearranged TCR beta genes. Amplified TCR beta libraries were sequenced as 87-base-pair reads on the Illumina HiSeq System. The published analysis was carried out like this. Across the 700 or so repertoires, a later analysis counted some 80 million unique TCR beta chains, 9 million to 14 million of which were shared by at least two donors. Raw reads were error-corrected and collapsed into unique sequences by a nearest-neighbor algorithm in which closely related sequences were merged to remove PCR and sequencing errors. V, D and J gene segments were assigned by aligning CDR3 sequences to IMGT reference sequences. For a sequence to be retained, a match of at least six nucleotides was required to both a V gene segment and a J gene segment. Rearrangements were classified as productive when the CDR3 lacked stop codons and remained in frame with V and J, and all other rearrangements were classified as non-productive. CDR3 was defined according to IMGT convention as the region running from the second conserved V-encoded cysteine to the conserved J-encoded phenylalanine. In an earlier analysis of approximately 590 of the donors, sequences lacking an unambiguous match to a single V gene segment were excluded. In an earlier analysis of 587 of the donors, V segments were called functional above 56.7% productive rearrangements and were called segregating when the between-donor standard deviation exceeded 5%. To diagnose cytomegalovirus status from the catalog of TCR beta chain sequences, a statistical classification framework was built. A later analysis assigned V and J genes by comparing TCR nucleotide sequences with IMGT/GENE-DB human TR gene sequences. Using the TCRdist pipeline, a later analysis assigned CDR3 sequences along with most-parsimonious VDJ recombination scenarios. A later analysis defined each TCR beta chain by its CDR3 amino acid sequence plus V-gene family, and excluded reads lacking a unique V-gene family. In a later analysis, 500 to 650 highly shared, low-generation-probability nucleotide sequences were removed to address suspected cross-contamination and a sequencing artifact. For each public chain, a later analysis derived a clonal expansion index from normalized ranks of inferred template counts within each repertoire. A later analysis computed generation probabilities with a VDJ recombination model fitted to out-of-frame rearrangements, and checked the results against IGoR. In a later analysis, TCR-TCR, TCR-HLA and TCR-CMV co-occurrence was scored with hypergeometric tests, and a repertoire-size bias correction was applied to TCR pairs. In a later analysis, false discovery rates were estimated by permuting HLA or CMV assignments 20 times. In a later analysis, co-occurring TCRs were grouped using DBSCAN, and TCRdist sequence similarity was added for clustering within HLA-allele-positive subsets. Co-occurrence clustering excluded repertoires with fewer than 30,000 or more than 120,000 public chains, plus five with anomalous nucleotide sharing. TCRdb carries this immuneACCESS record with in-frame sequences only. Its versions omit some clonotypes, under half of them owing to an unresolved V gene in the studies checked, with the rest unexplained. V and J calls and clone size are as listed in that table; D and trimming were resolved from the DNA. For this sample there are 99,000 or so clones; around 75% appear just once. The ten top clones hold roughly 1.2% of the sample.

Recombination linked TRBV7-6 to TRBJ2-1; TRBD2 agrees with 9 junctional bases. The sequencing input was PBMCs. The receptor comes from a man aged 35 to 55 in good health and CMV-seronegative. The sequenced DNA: TGTGCCAGCAGCTTAGATGCGGGAGGGTCCTACAATGAGCAGTTCTTC. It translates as CASSLDAGGSYNEQFF.